The entry below gives a single T cell receptor beta chain sequence along with its context. As yet, its antigen is unknown. These data originate in a study of Ad26.COV2.S vaccination and SARS-CoV-2 variants. Study-wide background: Intramuscularly, Ad26.COV2.S was given either once or twice, 56 days apart. Notes on the study in general: Placebo recipients and vaccine recipients were similar in non-spike TCR breadth. Substantial response breadth was reportedly seen for spike-specific CD8+ and CD4+ T cells after vaccination.

Using immunoSEQ multiplex PCR, the repertoire was profiled, and TCRdb retains in-frame clones only, with some absent. The data contain approximately 350,000 clones, about nine tenths of them singletons. The V end lost 8 bases, the J end lost 5 bases, and 16 bases lay between the germline ends. CDR1 SNHLY and CDR2 FYNNEI come from the germline V gene. This CDR3 region has 13 residues. Regarding treatment: over 15 received Ad26.COV2.S at low or high dose, single or two shots; 5 received placebo; per-sample allocation not given. Sampling was done on day 63 after the first vaccine or placebo injection. The vaccine antigen was prefusion-stabilized Wuhan SARS-CoV-2 spike.

The specimen was peripheral blood, collected in a trial of Ad26.COV2.S vaccine versus placebo. The sequence was obtained from a person aged 18-60 years who received the Ad26.COV2.S COVID-19 vaccine or a placebo. The rearrangement links TRBV2 to TRBJ2-7; D might be TRBD1 or TRBD2, each matching 7 bases. The CDR3 loop is CASRAGGGNEQYF. For the CDR3, the DNA is TGTGCCAGCCGGGCAGGGGGGGGGAACGAGCAGTACTTC. Full variable domain (missing parts from reference TRBV2 and TRBJ2-7): EPEVTQTPSHQVTQMGQEVILRCVPISNHLYFYWYRQILGQKVEFLVSFYNNEISEKSEIFDDQFSVERPDGSNFTLKIRSTKLEDSAMYFCASRAGGGNEQYFGPGTRLTVT.